This T cell receptor beta chain was found in a study of blood T cell repertoires in COVID-19. As to this clone: Other DNA sequences within the sample encode an identical CDR3.

Looked up from germline, CDR1 is SGDLS and CDR2 is YYNGEE. The length of the CDR3 is 15 residues. V lost 3 bases and J lost 0; bases outside the gene matches: 2. Clones were read by immunoSEQ multiplex PCR, and TCRdb kept only the in-frame ones, dropping some. The sample consists of under 350,000 clones, roughly 90% of them appearing once. Cohort allocation depended upon clinical history that participants reported. Two consecutive negative NP/OP PCR tests, clearance, or resolved symptoms defined Cohort 3 recovery. The chain employs TRBV9 and TRBJ2-1; 8 bases agree with TRBD1. This clonotype was obtained from a man between 60 and 75 years old who had recovered from COVID-19. The specimen sequenced was PBMCs or T cells enriched from blood (not recorded which). CDR3 loop: CASSGQGSSYNEQFF. The DNA of the CDR3 is TGTGCCAGCAGCGGACAGGGGAGCTCCTACAATGAGCAGTTCTTC.